The 29 T cell receptor beta chains reported below all come from one sample, sequenced in a study of CXCR3-negative and CXCR3-positive naive CD8 T cells. UMI-labeled 5' RACE TRB cDNA libraries were prepared from the cells. From its re-call of the 5' RACE reads, TCRdb lists each CDR3 protein once, without DNA. The specimen's table records about 57,000 distinct CDR3 sequences. Sequenced material: memory CD8+ T cells from blood. These TCRs come from a human donor in good health. Some clones in this sample may be carry-over from other donors' samples.

The chain has TRBV5-1 and TRBJ2-5; TCRdb outputs TRBD1, but without DNA this stays unchecked. In germline, CDR1 is SGHRS, CDR2 YFSETQ. The CDR3 is 13 residues long. Here the CDR3 reads CASSSPGAETQYF.

The chain joins TRBV6-4 to TRBJ1-1; TCRdb picks TRBD1, but there is no DNA to check that call. The germline gives CDR1 MRHNA, CDR2 SNTAGT. This CDR3 contains 13 residues. The CDR3 here is CASAYREGTEAFF.

The rearrangement uses TRBV10-3 and TRBJ2-3; the TCRdb call, TRBD1, lacks DNA for checking. The CDR3 runs 14 residues. Germline CDR1 reads ENHRY; CDR2 reads SYGVKD. Here the CDR3 reads CAISESGGADTQYF.

The chain uses TRBV6-6 and TRBJ1-1. Germline lookup yields CDR1 MNHNY and CDR2 SVGAGI (reference sequence). This CDR3 comprises 12 residues. The CDR3 loop is CASSWLNTEAFF.

The CDR3 loop is CASSHTEGRFGKEQFF. The chain couples TRBV28 to TRBJ2-1; TCRdb indicates TRBD1, and absent DNA this call remains unverified. This CDR3 comprises 16 residues. Per germline, CDR1 MDHEN and CDR2 SYDVKM.

This sequence joins TRBV14 and TRBJ2-2. The V gene's germline CDR1 is SGHDN and CDR2 FVKESK. CDR3 length equals 14 residues. The CDR3 reads CASSQFSSTGELFF.

The V gene is TRBV29-1, the J gene TRBJ2-3; TCRdb outputs TRBD1, but without DNA this stays unchecked. CDR1 SQVTM and CDR2 ANQGSEA come from the germline V gene. This CDR3 contains 14 residues. The CDR3 spells CSVDRGGYEDTQYF.

The genes are TRBV7-3 and TRBJ2-1; TCRdb gives TRBD1 as the D gene, but with no DNA this cannot be confirmed. The CDR3 loop spans 12 amino acids. Looked up from germline, CDR1 is SGHTA and CDR2 is FQGTGA. This CDR3 is CASRGQGGEQFF.

The chain combines TRBV21-1 with TRBJ2-7; the D call of TRBD1 rests on TCRdb alone, since no DNA is present to check it. TRBV21-1 is a listed pseudogene. The CDR3 sequence is 17 residues long. CDR3: CASSKEQGAWVHYEQYF.

The J gene is TRBJ2-4, the V gene TRBV7-9. Looked up from germline, CDR1 is SEHNR and CDR2 is FQNEAQ (reference sequence). This CDR3 is built from 12 residues. This CDR3 reads CASSFYSDIQYF.

The chain couples TRBV28 to TRBJ1-1; the D gene TCRdb calls, TRBD1, cannot be checked with no DNA. The CDR3 covers 17 residues. Per germline, CDR1 MDHEN and CDR2 SYDVKM. This chain's CDR3 is CASRVRGDRITNTEAFF.

V is TRBV20-1 and J is TRBJ2-7. The germline gives CDR1 DFQATT, CDR2 SNEGSKA (reference sequence). CDR3 length equals 12 residues. The CDR3 loop is CSARDQGYEQYF.

The chain is built from TRBV6-2 or TRBV6-3 and TRBJ2-1; TCRdb indicates TRBD1, and absent DNA this call remains unverified. Germline V lookup: CDR1 MNHEY, CDR2 SVGEGT. The CDR3 extends over 14 amino acids. The CDR3 loop reads CASSPGTGANEQFF.

Here the CDR3 reads CASSIGDRGLQPQHF. V is TRBV19 and J is TRBJ1-5; TCRdb's D gene call, TRBD1, goes unchecked for lack of DNA. Per germline, CDR1 LNHDA and CDR2 SQIVND (reference sequence). The CDR3 totals 15 residues.

The rearrangement joins TRBV29-1 to TRBJ2-5; the TCRdb call, TRBD1, lacks DNA for checking. The germline gives CDR1 SQVTM, CDR2 ANQGSEA. The CDR3 is made up of 13 amino acids. This CDR3 reads CSVLGQNQETQYF.

This chain joins TRBV29-1 and TRBJ2-1; the TCRdb D gene call, TRBD2, has no DNA to confirm it. CDR1 is SQVTM, CDR2 ANQGSEA, per germline. The CDR3 has 15 amino acids. This CDR3 reads CSVDSGGGRYNEQFF.

This chain joins TRBV4-3 and TRBJ2-4. This CDR3 region has 16 residues. CDR1 LGHNA and CDR2 YSLEER come from the germline V gene. This CDR3 reads CASSQDGRLAKNIQYF.

The rearrangement joins TRBV7-9 to TRBJ1-1. Germline V gives CDR1 SEHNR, CDR2 FQNEAQ (reference sequence). The CDR3 sequence is 13 residues long. CDR3 protein: CASSKRENTEAFF. Full variable domain (outside the CDR3, taken from reference TRBV7-9 and TRBJ1-1): DTGVSQNPRHKITKRGQNVTFRCDPISEHNRLYWYRQTLGQGPEFLTYFQNEAQLEKSRLLSDRFSAERPKGSFSTLEIQRTEQGDSAMYLCASSKRENTEAFFGQGTRLTVV.

This sequence joins TRBV29-1 and TRBJ2-2; with no DNA, the TCRdb D assignment of TRBD1 cannot be verified. Germline V gene sequence: CDR1 SQVTM, CDR2 ANQGSEA. The CDR3 length is 15 residues. CDR3 amino acids: CSVAGQGGYTGELFF.

The rearrangement joins TRBV6-1 to TRBJ2-6. CDR3 length equals 14 residues. CDR1 and CDR2 (germline): MNHNS, SASEGT. This CDR3 reads CASSDNSGANVLTF.

The chain combines TRBV6-2 or TRBV6-3 with TRBJ1-2; TCRdb selects TRBD1, and the lack of DNA leaves this call unchecked. This CDR3 has 12 residues. Germline V gives CDR1 MNHEY, CDR2 SVGEGT. The CDR3 reads CASSYSRGVYTF.

V and J are TRBV9 and TRBJ2-3; as DNA is missing, the TRBD1 call by TCRdb cannot be tested. The CDR3 contains 15 residues. Germline loops: CDR1 SGDLS, CDR2 YYNGEE. The CDR3 loop is CASSVAGTHTDTQYF.

This chain links TRBV29-1 with TRBJ2-1; TCRdb's assignment of TRBD1 cannot be checked, as there is no DNA. This CDR3 is built from 13 residues. The germline V gene encodes CDR1 SQVTM and CDR2 ANQGSEA. CDR3 in amino acids: CSVVSQRSDEQFF.

The chain employs TRBV29-1 and TRBJ2-1; as DNA is missing, the TRBD1 call by TCRdb cannot be tested. This CDR3 comprises 15 residues. The germline V gene encodes CDR1 SQVTM and CDR2 ANQGSEA. Here the CDR3 reads CSVEGVAGDNNEQFF.

This chain uses TRBV5-1 with TRBJ2-7. CDR1 and CDR2 from the germline V gene are SGHRS and YFSETQ. CDR3 length equals 12 residues. The CDR3 is CASSWQGYEQYF.

V is TRBV29-1 and J is TRBJ2-3; checking the TCRdb D call of TRBD2 is not possible without DNA. The CDR3 contains 14 residues. The germline CDR1 and CDR2 sequences are SQVTM and ANQGSEA. CDR3 region: CSAPFEGRADTQYF.

This rearrangement joins TRBV4-3 to TRBJ1-1; there is no DNA to check the TCRdb D call of TRBD1. Germline CDR1 LGHNA, CDR2 YSLEER. This CDR3 is 17 amino acids long. CDR3 region: CASSPLGGGQGGTEAFF.

The chain carries TRBV27 and TRBJ2-3; absent DNA, TCRdb's TRBD1 call cannot be checked. Per the germline V gene, CDR1 is MNHEY and CDR2 is SMNVEV (reference sequence). The CDR3 spans 15 residues. The CDR3 reads CASRFDRGLADTQYF.

The gene calls are TRBV4-2 and TRBJ1-1; TCRdb reports TRBD1, a call that lacks DNA to check it against. This CDR3 is 17 amino acids long. Germline V gives CDR1 LGHNA, CDR2 YNFKEQ. This CDR3 reads CASSQAGQGFESTEAFF.